A single sample gave rise to the 26 T cell receptor beta chains below, sequenced in a study of blood T cell repertoires in COVID-19. Profiling relied on immunoSEQ multiplex PCR, and the TCRdb table lists in-frame clones only, not all of them. The sample shows approximately 99,000 clones, more than 70% of them seen only once. Material: peripheral blood. The receptors stem from a human donor in a cohort sampled during active COVID-19.

The J gene is TRBJ2-2, the V gene TRBV10-1, with D tentatively TRBD1 (6 bases). CDR1 WNHNN and CDR2 SYGVQD come from the germline V gene (reference sequence). The CDR3 length is 15 residues. Deletions cut 6 bases from V and 5 bases from J, with 16 bases between. The CDR3 DNA sequence: TGCGCCAGCAGCGCTACAGGGTCCTTAACCGGGGAGCTGTTTTTT. Translating it yields CASSATGSLTGELFF.

In its sample, this clone was seen once. The chain joins TRBV18 to TRBJ2-5, with D perhaps TRBD1 (5 bases). V was pared by 6 bases and J by 2 bases, with 10 bases between. Looked up from germline, CDR1 is KGHSH and CDR2 is LQKENI. The CDR3 extends over 13 amino acids. CDR3 in amino acids: CASSLTVQETQYF. Here the CDR3 DNA reads TGTGCCAGCTCCCTGACAGTTCAAGAGACCCAGTACTTC.

The CDR3 spells CASSFGGEGNQPQHF. DNA for the CDR3: TGTGCCAGCAGCTTTGGGGGCGAGGGTAATCAGCCCCAGCATTTT. This chain links TRBV9 with TRBJ1-5, with a tentative D call TRBD1 (6 bases). V gave up 4 bases and J gave up 4 bases, with 15 bases separating them. CDR3 length: 15 amino acids. CDR1 and CDR2 from the germline V gene are SGDLS and YYNGEE.

The J gene is TRBJ2-1, the V gene TRBV5-1; 8 bases fit TRBD2. The V segment lost 0 bases and the J segment 5 bases; nucleotides outside the gene matches: 4. In germline, CDR1 is SGHRS, CDR2 YFSETQ. The CDR3 is made up of 15 amino acids. CDR3 nucleotides: TGCGCCAGCAGCTTGGTAGCGGGACTTGACAATGAGCAGTTCTTC. Protein sequence: CASSLVAGLDNEQFF. The entire variable domain, with the rest obtained from reference TRBV5-1 and TRBJ2-1, is as follows: KAGVTQTPRYLIKTRGQQVTLSCSPISGHRSVSWYQQTPGQGLQFLFEYFSETQRNKGNFPGRFSGRQFSNSRSEMNVSTLELGDSALYLCASSLVAGLDNEQFFGPGTRLTVL.

This clone appeared a single time. V gene TRBV7-2 combines with J gene TRBJ2-1, with 8 bases matching TRBD1. This CDR3 has 15 residues. V trimming: 6 bases; J trimming: 3 bases; junction bases outside the gene matches: 7. CDR1 is SGHTA, CDR2 FQGNSA, per germline. The CDR3 spells CASSPDRGSYNEQFF. In nucleotides, the CDR3 is TGTGCCAGCAGTCCCGACAGGGGAAGCTACAATGAGCAGTTCTTC.

DNA for the CDR3: TGTGCCAGCAGTTATCTAGGACAGGGGCTCGGGGGCTACACCTTC. This gives the protein CASSYLGQGLGGYTF. The chain has TRBV6-5 and TRBJ1-2; TRBD1 agrees at 9 bases. Per the germline V gene, CDR1 is MNHEY and CDR2 is SVGAGI. The CDR3 loop spans 15 amino acids. The trim removed 3 bases at V and 8 bases at J, leaving 10 bases unmatched.

The V call is TRBV10-3, the J call TRBJ2-1; D remains ambiguous. Trimming took off 4 bases at V and 8 bases at J, with 9 bases between the two ends. The CDR3 is made up of 12 amino acids. Germline CDR1 is ENHRY and CDR2 is SYGVKD. The CDR3 protein is CAISALADEQFF. The CDR3, as DNA: TGTGCCATCAGTGCACTGGCGGATGAGCAGTTCTTC.

The chain joins TRBV14 to TRBJ2-7, with 9 nucleotides matching TRBD2. This CDR3 comprises 16 residues. V trimming: 1 base; J trimming: 3 bases; junction bases outside the gene matches: 7. The germline V gene has CDR1 SGHDN and CDR2 FVKESK. CDR3 nucleotide sequence: TGTGCCAGCAGCCAAGGAGCTAGCGGGAATGGCTACGAGCAGTACTTC. Amino acid sequence: CASSQGASGNGYEQYF.

This clone showed up just once. The chain joins TRBV7-3 to TRBJ2-1; 11 positions match TRBD2. CDR3 length: 16 residues. J gave up 4 bases and V 5 bases, and 7 bases lay outside the gene matches. CDR1 is SGHTA, CDR2 FQGTGA, per germline. As DNA, the CDR3 is TGTGCCAGCAGCATAAGCGGGACTAGCGGATACAATGAGCAGTTCTTC. Its protein product is CASSISGTSGYNEQFF.

Only a few counts were recorded for this clone. This sequence joins TRBV18 and TRBJ1-5, with a possible D match to TRBD1 (5 bases). The germline V gene has CDR1 KGHSH and CDR2 LQKENI. Trimming took off 2 bases at V and 7 bases at J, with 18 bases between the two ends. The CDR3 consists of 16 residues. In DNA form, the CDR3 reads TGTGCCAGCTCACCAAGTCAGGGCCCGACCTCGCAGCCCCAGCATTTT. As protein: CASSPSQGPTSQPQHF.

The rearrangement joins TRBV7-2 to TRBJ1-2; 11 bases map to TRBD1. V shed 9 bases, J shed 5 bases, and the junction held 5 bases outside the gene matches. This CDR3 region has 13 residues. In germline, CDR1 is SGHTA, CDR2 FQGNSA. The CDR3 coding sequence is TGTGCCAGTAGGACAGGGGGCGCTTATGGCTACACCTTC. Its translation is CASRTGGAYGYTF.

The rearrangement joins TRBV7-3 to TRBJ2-1; 11 positions agree with TRBD2. Trimming cost V 6 bases and J 6 bases; bases outside gene matches: 1. The germline V gene encodes CDR1 SGHTA and CDR2 FQGTGA. The CDR3 length is 13 residues. The CDR3 sequence: CASSGLAGNEQFF. Written as DNA, the CDR3 is TGTGCCAGCAGTGGACTAGCGGGCAATGAGCAGTTCTTC.

CDR3 sequence: CASSLDGTGGQPQHF. The CDR3, as DNA: TGTGCCAGCAGCTTAGACGGGACAGGGGGACAGCCCCAGCATTTT. The rearrangement uses TRBV7-2 and TRBJ1-5; 11 bases line up with TRBD1. V was clipped by 1 base and J by 7 bases; unmatched bases: 3. This CDR3 is built from 15 residues. Germline CDR1 and CDR2: SGHTA and FQGNSA.

The CDR3 region is CASSISLDNEQFF. In DNA, the CDR3 is TGTGCCAGCAGCATTTCACTCGACAATGAGCAGTTCTTC. The chain has TRBV7-3 and TRBJ2-1; D is ambiguous. Germline V gene lookup returns CDR1 SGHTA and CDR2 FQGTGA. Trimming removed 5 bases at V and 5 bases at J, with 10 bases between. The CDR3 spans 13 residues.

This chain links TRBV9 with TRBJ2-5; TRBD1 matches at 7 bases. Trimming took 3 bases from V and 0 from J; bases not matched to a gene: 5. The CDR3 sequence is 15 residues long. CDR1 is SGDLS, CDR2 YYNGEE, per germline. The CDR3 DNA reads as TGTGCCAGCAGCGCCTCCGGGACAGACCAAGAGACCCAGTACTTC. It translates to CASSASGTDQETQYF.

This chain uses TRBV3-1 (or the pseudogene TRBV3-2) with TRBJ1-5, with 9 bases that match TRBD1. CDR1 LGHDT and CDR2 YNNKEL come from the germline V gene (reference sequence). The CDR3 is 15 amino acids. The V and J ends lost 5 bases and 1 base, in that order; junction bases with no gene match: 3. In nucleotides, the CDR3 is TGTGCCAGCAGCTGGACAGGGGTGAGCAATCAGCCCCAGCATTTT. The encoded protein is CASSWTGVSNQPQHF.

In this sample, this clone turned up once. This chain connects TRBV30 to TRBJ2-7; tentative D call: TRBD1 (5 bases). CDR1 is GTSNPN, CDR2 SVGIG, per germline (reference sequence). The V and J ends lost 2 bases and 5 bases respectively, with 7 bases between them. The CDR3 sequence is 11 residues long. CDR3: CAWSKGHEQYF. The DNA for the CDR3 is TGTGCCTGGAGTAAGGGGCACGAGCAGTACTTC.

This chain uses TRBV29-1 with TRBJ2-1, with TRBD2 matching 8 bases. V lost 8 bases to trimming and J lost 4 bases; unmatched junction nucleotides: 16. Germline CDR1 is SQVTM and CDR2 is ANQGSEA. The CDR3 extends over 16 amino acids. CDR3: CSLKRTGLGVYNEQFF. CDR3 sequence (DNA): TGCAGCTTGAAACGAACGGGACTAGGGGTTTACAATGAGCAGTTCTTC.

J is TRBJ2-2 and V is TRBV24-1; TRBD1 is a possible D gene (6 bases). The CDR3 loop spans 13 amino acids. CDR1 and CDR2 (germline): KGHDR, SFDVKD. The germline V and J ends were trimmed by 9 bases and 0 bases, with 7 bases remaining between them. CDR3 sequence: CATGTTNTGELFF. CDR3 DNA: TGTGCCACCGGGACAACGAACACCGGGGAGCTGTTTTTT.

The chain uses TRBV4-3 and TRBJ2-2; 9 bases fit TRBD1. Trimming cost V 1 base and J 1 base; bases outside gene matches: 4. The CDR3 sequence is 17 residues long. Germline V lookup: CDR1 LGHNA, CDR2 YSLEER. The CDR3 here is CASSQGLDRGNTGELFF. In DNA, the CDR3 is TGCGCCAGCAGCCAAGGGTTGGACAGGGGGAACACCGGGGAGCTGTTTTTT.

The genes are TRBV24-1 and TRBJ2-2, with D hard to call. Deletions cut 8 bases from V and 0 bases from J, with 6 bases between. Germline CDR1 and CDR2: KGHDR and SFDVKD. The CDR3 runs to 13 residues. CDR3 amino acids: CATTGANTGELFF. The CDR3, as DNA: TGTGCCACCACAGGTGCGAACACCGGGGAGCTGTTTTTT.

DNA of the CDR3: TGTGCCAGCAGCTCCCCGACTAGCGGGAGGTTAACGGGTGAGCAGTTCTTC. Residues: CASSSPTSGRLTGEQFF. The V and J genes are TRBV7-2 and TRBJ2-1; 13 bases are a match to TRBD2. The CDR3 has 17 amino acids. In germline, CDR1 is SGHTA, CDR2 FQGNSA. Trimming at V came to 4 bases and at J to 9 bases, leaving 12 bases not matched to a gene.

The V call is TRBV5-1, the J call TRBJ2-1; 8 nucleotides agree with TRBD1. V lost 7 bases, J lost 0 bases, and 6 bases stayed unmatched. This CDR3 contains 15 residues. Germline CDR1 is SGHRS and CDR2 is YFSETQ. For the CDR3, the DNA is TGCGCCAGCGTAGAGACAGGGGCCTCCTACAATGAGCAGTTCTTC. Translation: CASVETGASYNEQFF.

This sequence joins TRBV5-1 and TRBJ2-6; the D gene is possibly TRBD2 (5 bases). V shed 5 bases and J shed 5 bases, with 23 bases lying between them. Germline V gene data show CDR1 as SGHRS and CDR2 as YFSETQ. This CDR3 has 18 amino acids. CDR3 in DNA: TGCGCCAGCAGTCCTGGACGGGGTCCTCGCGGGTGGGCCAACGTCCTGACTTTC. Translated, it gives CASSPGRGPRGWANVLTF.

This chain links TRBV27 with TRBJ1-5; no definite D call. With 6 bases removed from V and 6 bases from J, the gap between germline ends came to 21 bases. This CDR3 region has 16 residues. CDR1 MNHEY and CDR2 SMNVEV come from the germline V gene (reference sequence). The CDR3 bases are TGTGCCAGCAGGCCGCTCGATGGAGGGCCCCTTCAGCCCCAGCATTTT. The encoded protein is CASRPLDGGPLQPQHF.

This chain connects TRBV7-3 to TRBJ2-2, with a possible D match to TRBD1 (6 bases). This CDR3 spans 14 amino acids. The germline V gene has CDR1 SGHTA and CDR2 FQGTGA. V shed 5 bases and J shed 5 bases, with 12 bases lying between them. This CDR3 is CASSTRDTTGELFF. For the CDR3, the DNA is TGTGCCAGCAGCACCCGGGACACAACCGGGGAGCTGTTTTTT. Drawing the rest from reference TRBV7-3 and TRBJ2-2, the complete variable domain is GAGVSQTPSNKVTEKGKYVELRCDPISGHTALYWYRQSLGQGPEFLIYFQGTGAADDSGLPNDRFFAVRPEGSVSTLKIQRTERGDSAVYLCASSTRDTTGELFFGEGSRLTVL.